Shown below are 5 T cell receptor beta chains from a single sample sequenced in a study of identical twins. Using its own MiXCR run on the 5' RACE reads, TCRdb lists one record per CDR3 protein. The profile covers about 660,000 distinct CDR3 sequences, with 8% to 9% appearing a single time and around 0.98% taken by the ten largest. The same data also went into a second study, on yellow fever vaccine responses in identical twins.

Material for sequencing was PBMCs. All receptors come from a young woman in good health.

The V call is TRBV5-1, the J call TRBJ2-7; a possible D gene is TRBD2 (6 bases). Looked up from germline, CDR1 is SGHRS and CDR2 is YFSETQ. Trimming stripped 3 bases from V and 0 bases from J, with 16 bases between. CDR3 length: 16 amino acids. In DNA form, the CDR3 reads TGCGCCAGCAGCTCACCCCAGGGAGGTGTCTCCTACGAGCAGTACTTC. Its protein is CASSSPQGGVSYEQYF.

This clonotype was picked up a small number of times. V usage is TRBV5-1 and J usage is TRBJ2-5; 8 bases agree with TRBD2. CDR3 length: 12 residues. The germline gives CDR1 SGHRS, CDR2 YFSETQ. V dropped 7 bases and J dropped 5; count of bases not matched to a gene: 4. In nucleotides, the CDR3 is TGCGCCAGCGGACTAGCCGGGGAGACCCAGTACTTC. Translated, it gives CASGLAGETQYF.

This chain links TRBV5-1 with TRBJ2-2; D gene uncertain. With 4 bases removed from V and 3 bases from J, the gap between germline ends came to 10 bases. The CDR3 sequence is 14 residues long. Per germline, CDR1 SGHRS and CDR2 YFSETQ. CDR3 amino acids: CASSTTPHTGELFF. DNA of the CDR3: TGCGCCAGCAGCACCACACCCCACACCGGGGAGCTGTTTTTT.

This clonotype was observed many times. The rearrangement links TRBV7-9 to TRBJ2-2; 7 nucleotides agree with TRBD1. The CDR3 loop spans 17 amino acids. V was pared by 1 base and J by 1 base, with 6 bases of the junction left unmatched. Germline V gene sequence: CDR1 SEHNR, CDR2 FQNEAQ (reference sequence). The chain's CDR3 is CASSLVDRTLNTGELFF. CDR3 coding DNA: TGTGCCAGCAGCTTAGTGGACAGGACCTTGAACACCGGGGAGCTGTTTTTT.

This clonotype was seen repeatedly, ten times or more. This CDR3 reads CSARDPGQAVYNEQFF. The CDR3, as DNA: TGCAGTGCTAGAGATCCTGGACAGGCTGTCTACAATGAGCAGTTCTTC. The V call is TRBV20-1, the J call TRBJ2-1; the match to TRBD1 covers 7 bases. The length of the CDR3 is 16 residues. The germline V gene encodes CDR1 DFQATT and CDR2 SNEGSKA (reference sequence). J gave up 3 bases and V 0 bases, and 8 bases lay outside the gene matches.